This section outlines one T cell receptor beta chain sequence together with its context. Its antigen is undetermined. The protocol was immunoSEQ multiplex PCR, while the TCRdb copy is restricted to in-frame clones and leaves out a portion. The sample records roughly 150,000 clones, approximately 90% being singletons. This entry is derived from a study of T cell responses to AZD1222 COVID-19 vaccine. Overall study results and limits: Among the donors, most were white British and more were female, and clonal diversity was possibly underestimated. The breadth and depth of Spike-specific TCRs increased once two AZD1222 doses had been given. Among vaccine-associated CD4 TCRs, coverage spanned spike, with dominance at 160-218 and 743-854.

The analysis combined second doses at about 4 or about 12 weeks. The receptor was isolated from an adult who received the AZD1222 COVID-19 vaccine. This material consisted of peripheral blood, taken 28 days after the second AZD1222 dose.

The chain's CDR3 is CASSFLGLAGLLNNEQFF. In DNA form, the CDR3 reads TGTGCCAGCAGCTTCCTTGGACTAGCGGGATTACTAAACAATGAGCAGTTCTTC. The rearrangement uses TRBV11-2 and TRBJ2-1; 12 positions agree with TRBD2. Germline V CDR1 and CDR2: SGHAT, FQNNGV. Trimming took 3 bases from V and 5 from J; bases not matched to a gene: 11. The CDR3 spans 18 residues.